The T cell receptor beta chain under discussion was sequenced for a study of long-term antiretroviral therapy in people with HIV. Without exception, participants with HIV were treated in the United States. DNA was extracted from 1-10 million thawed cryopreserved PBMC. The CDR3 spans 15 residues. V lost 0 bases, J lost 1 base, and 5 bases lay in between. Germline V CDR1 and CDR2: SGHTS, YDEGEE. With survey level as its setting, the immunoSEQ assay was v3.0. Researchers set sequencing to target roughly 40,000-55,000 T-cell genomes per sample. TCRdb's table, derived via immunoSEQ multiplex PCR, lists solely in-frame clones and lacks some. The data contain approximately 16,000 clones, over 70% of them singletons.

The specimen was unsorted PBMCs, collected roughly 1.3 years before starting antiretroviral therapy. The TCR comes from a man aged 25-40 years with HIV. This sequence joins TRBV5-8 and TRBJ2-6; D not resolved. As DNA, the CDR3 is TGTGCCAGCAGCTTGGGGTTGTCTGGGGCCAACGTCCTGACTTTC. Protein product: CASSLGLSGANVLTF.